This T cell receptor beta chain emerged from a study of T cells in Graves' hyperthyroidism and ophthalmopathy. This clonotype showed up many times. The CDR3 consists of 16 residues. Germline lookup yields CDR1 DFQATT and CDR2 SNEGSKA (reference sequence). The source material, RNA transcripts, was used to amplify TCR beta CDR3 regions. The HTBI primer set drove a first-round RT-PCR of the TCR CDR3. TCRdb reprocessed the multiplex PCR reads via MiXCR and lists one record per CDR3 protein. The sample has 300,000 to 500,000 distinct CDR3 sequences, more than 13% seen once. Sequenced: blood. The gene calls are TRBV20-1 and TRBJ2-1; TRBD2 aligns across 9 bases. The receptor was derived from a man over 45 with Graves' ophthalmopathy. The CDR3 spells CSGGSGSPSSYNEQFF. The CDR3 DNA reads as TGCAGCGGCGGTAGCGGGAGTCCCAGCTCCTACAATGAGCAGTTCTTC.